This T cell receptor beta chain was profiled in a study of T cells in Graves' hyperthyroidism and ophthalmopathy. Across the study: Once the initial diagnosis was made, peripheral blood was obtained before any treatment.

RNA transcripts yielded amplified TCR beta CDR3 regions. HTBI primers drove first-round RT-PCR of the TCR CDR3. TCRdb re-analysed the multiplex PCR reads in MiXCR, keeping a single row per CDR3 protein. This table holds a few hundred thousand distinct CDR3 sequences, more than 12% found once. This clonotype has ten or more counts. J gave up 3 bases and V 6 bases, and 12 bases lay outside the gene matches. The CDR3 is 16 amino acids. From germline, CDR1 is DFQATT and CDR2 SNEGSKA (reference sequence). The rearrangement links TRBV20-1 to TRBJ2-5; 11 positions agree with TRBD2. The sequenced sample consisted of blood. The TCR comes from a woman aged 25 to 45 with Graves' hyperthyroidism. CDR3 DNA sequence: TGCAGTGCCCCCCCGGCGACTAGCGGGATTGAAGAGACCCAGTACTTC. Its protein is CSAPPATSGIEETQYF.